This entry lists 25 T cell receptor beta chains sequenced from one sample in a study of T cell responses to AZD1222 COVID-19 vaccine. Produced via immunoSEQ multiplex PCR; TCRdb's table is partial and in-frame only. The data hold 75,000 to 95,000 clones, with 90% observed a single time. This specimen consisted of peripheral blood, obtained on day 0 of AZD1222 vaccination. Receptor source: an adult in good health.

The chain is built from TRBV12-3 or TRBV12-4 and TRBJ1-5; D is uncertain. The CDR3 contains 13 residues. Trimming took off 7 bases at V and 6 bases at J, with 13 bases between the two ends. Here the CDR3 reads CASTAQWGQPQHF. DNA of the CDR3: TGTGCCAGCACTGCACAGTGGGGTCAGCCCCAGCATTTT.

The rearrangement links TRBV5-6 to TRBJ1-1; D remains unclear. V lost 0 bases and J lost 8, with 5 bases in between. The CDR3 consists of 11 residues. Germline lookup yields CDR1 SGHDT and CDR2 YYEEEE. The CDR3 loop is CASSLGGEAFF. The CDR3 DNA is TGTGCCAGCAGCTTGGGGGGAGAAGCTTTCTTT.

The chain uses TRBV19 and TRBJ1-5, with 7 positions matching TRBD1. Germline V lookup: CDR1 LNHDA, CDR2 SQIVND (reference sequence). This CDR3 is built from 14 residues. The trim removed 5 bases at V and 11 bases at J, leaving 12 bases unmatched. In nucleotides, the CDR3 is TGTGCCAGTAGTTTCAGGGGGATGGACGGCGCCCAGCATTTT. This translates into CASSFRGMDGAQHF.

The chain carries TRBV2 and TRBJ2-4, with 8 bases identical to TRBD2. J was trimmed by 13 bases and V by 2 bases; bases with no gene match: 13. The CDR3 length is 15 residues. Germline values: CDR1 SNHLY, CDR2 FYNNEI. The CDR3 sequence is CASSEMRTSSTGQYF. The CDR3 nucleotides read TGTGCCAGCAGTGAAATGAGGACTAGCTCTACTGGACAGTACTTC. Using reference TRBV2 and TRBJ2-4 for the parts outside the CDR3, the full variable domain is EPEVTQTPSHQVTQMGQEVILRCVPISNHLYFYWYRQILGQKVEFLVSFYNNEISEKSEIFDDQFSVERPDGSNFTLKIRSTKLEDSAMYFCASSEMRTSSTGQYFGAGTRLSVL.

This clone was observed a few times. The chain recombines TRBV4-2 with TRBJ2-5; 8 positions match TRBD2. CDR3 length: 13 residues. CDR1 and CDR2 (germline): LGHNA, YNFKEQ. With V trimmed by 8 bases and J by 3 bases, 5 bases remained unmatched. Written as DNA, the CDR3 is TGTGCCAGCGCGGGGGGCAGCGAAGAGACCCAGTACTTC. Translating gives CASAGGSEETQYF.

This clone has only one observation. The chain has TRBV2 and TRBJ1-1, with 7 bases aligning to TRBD1. Germline V gene lookup returns CDR1 SNHLY and CDR2 FYNNEI. The junction had 12 bases not matched to a gene; V was cut back by 6 bases and J by 2 bases. The CDR3 is made up of 16 amino acids. DNA of the CDR3: TGTGCCAGCAGAGAGGCGGCCACAGGGGTTAACACTGAAGCTTTCTTT. Amino acid sequence: CASREAATGVNTEAFF. The full variable domain, with the rest looked up from reference TRBV2 and TRBJ1-1, is EPEVTQTPSHQVTQMGQEVILRCVPISNHLYFYWYRQILGQKVEFLVSFYNNEISEKSEIFDDQFSVERPDGSNFTLKIRSTKLEDSAMYFCASREAATGVNTEAFFGQGTRLTVV.

The chain has TRBV29-1 and TRBJ1-6, with D unresolved. Trimming shortened V by 2 bases and J by 14 bases, and 10 bases separated the two germline ends. The CDR3 spans 11 residues. Looked up from germline, CDR1 is SQVTM and CDR2 is ANQGSEA. CDR3 amino acids: CSVEIGDTLHF. In DNA, the CDR3 is TGCAGCGTTGAAATAGGCGACACCCTCCACTTT.

The gene calls are TRBV5-1 and TRBJ2-1; 8 bases are a match to TRBD2. There are 15 residues in the CDR3. The V segment lost 2 bases and the J segment 0 bases; nucleotides outside the gene matches: 1. Germline assignment: CDR1 SGHRS and CDR2 YFSETQ. CDR3 amino acids: CASSLRGGSYNEQFF. The CDR3 DNA sequence: TGCGCCAGCAGCTTACGGGGGGGCTCCTACAATGAGCAGTTCTTC.

On this clone itself: The same CDR3 can be traced to other DNA sequences in this sample. The chain joins TRBV11-2 to TRBJ2-3, with D perhaps TRBD1 or TRBD2 (5 bases each). The V gene's germline CDR1 is SGHAT and CDR2 FQNNGV. The CDR3 runs to 13 residues. Trimming removed 7 bases from V and 1 base from J, with 9 bases in between. The CDR3 reads CASTRGGTDTQYF. In DNA, the CDR3 is TGTGCCAGCACCCGAGGGGGCACAGATACGCAGTATTTT.

The J gene is TRBJ2-5, the V gene TRBV30; D remains ambiguous. The germline V and J ends were trimmed by 1 base and 2 bases, with 8 bases remaining between them. Per the germline V gene, CDR1 is GTSNPN and CDR2 is SVGIG (reference sequence). CDR3 length: 13 amino acids. CDR3 sequence (DNA): TGTGCCTGGAGTGGTTTGGGGCAAGAGACCCAGTACTTC. Protein product: CAWSGLGQETQYF.

The V call is TRBV5-1, the J call TRBJ2-7; 10 nucleotides agree with TRBD1. Germline values: CDR1 SGHRS, CDR2 YFSETQ. Losses at the gene ends were 4 bases for V and 4 bases for J; bases not matched to a gene: 14. The CDR3 has 17 residues. The CDR3 DNA sequence: TGCGCCAGCAGCCGATCCCCCATCGGACAGGGGGGATACGAGCAGTACTTC. Translating gives CASSRSPIGQGGYEQYF.

The chain is built from TRBV7-2 and TRBJ2-3, with D possibly matching TRBD2 (7 bases). The CDR3 contains 15 residues. Germline CDR1 and CDR2: SGHTA and FQGNSA. V was cut by 5 bases and J by 6 bases, with 18 bases left in between. The CDR3 DNA reads TGTGCCAGCAGCCCCGATGACGGGGGGCCGGATACGCAGTATTTT. It codes for CASSPDDGGPDTQYF.

V usage is TRBV12-3 or TRBV12-4 and J usage is TRBJ1-4; D unresolved. This CDR3 is 13 amino acids long. V gave up 2 bases and J gave up 7 bases, with 8 bases separating them. The CDR3 loop reads CASSLWGGEKLFF. The DNA for the CDR3 is TGTGCCAGCAGTTTATGGGGTGGTGAAAAACTGTTTTTT.

This chain connects TRBV6-5 to TRBJ2-7; 8 bases fit TRBD1. J gave up 2 bases and V 5 bases, and 5 bases lay outside the gene matches. CDR1 is MNHEY and CDR2 is SVGAGI in the germline V gene. CDR3 length: 14 amino acids. In nucleotides, the CDR3 is TGTGCCAGCAGTCGGACAGGGCTAACCTACGAGCAGTACTTC. It translates to CASSRTGLTYEQYF.

In this sample, this clone turned up a few times. The CDR3, as DNA: TGCGCCAGCAGCAATGGTGAAAAACTGTTTTTT. It codes for CASSNGEKLFF. The chain joins TRBV5-1 to TRBJ1-4; D remains unclear. This CDR3 is built from 11 residues. In germline, CDR1 is SGHRS, CDR2 YFSETQ. Trimming took 4 bases from V and 7 from J, leaving 5 bases between them.

The rearrangement uses TRBV3-1 (or the pseudogene TRBV3-2) and TRBJ2-1, with D possibly matching TRBD2 (7 bases). Germline V gene sequence: CDR1 LGHDT, CDR2 YNNKEL (reference sequence). The CDR3 is 13 amino acids. Trimming cost V 1 base and J 12 bases, with 13 bases left between them. As DNA, the CDR3 is TGTGCCAGCAGCCAAGGGGAGGGGGGAACGCAGTTCTTC. Residues: CASSQGEGGTQFF.

The rearrangement links TRBV2 to TRBJ1-1; a possible D gene is TRBD1 (5 bases). Trimming stripped 3 bases from V and 5 bases from J, with 13 bases between. Germline V gene data show CDR1 as SNHLY and CDR2 as FYNNEI. The CDR3 runs 14 residues. The CDR3 loop is CASSEDQGGTEAFF. CDR3 DNA sequence: TGTGCCAGCAGTGAGGATCAGGGAGGAACTGAAGCTTTCTTT.

The V gene is TRBV5-4, the J gene TRBJ2-2; D might be TRBD2 (6 bases). With 0 bases removed from V and 8 bases from J, the gap between germline ends came to 14 bases. CDR3 length equals 15 residues. Per the germline V gene, CDR1 is SGHNT and CDR2 is YYREEE (reference sequence). The CDR3 spells CASSLAMGGEGELFF. The CDR3 bases are TGTGCCAGCAGCTTGGCCATGGGAGGTGAAGGGGAGCTGTTTTTT.

This clone has just one count. The gene calls are TRBV12-3 or TRBV12-4 and TRBJ2-7; TRBD2 aligns across 8 bases. This CDR3 has 12 amino acids. V lost 8 bases and J lost 7; bases outside the gene matches: 7. CDR3 coding DNA: TGTGCCAGCCGTCGGGGGGGCGGTGAGCAGTACTTC. Translation: CASRRGGGEQYF.

The chain recombines TRBV2 with TRBJ1-4, with a weak D call TRBD1 (6 bases). This CDR3 is 14 amino acids long. CDR1 is SNHLY, CDR2 FYNNEI, per germline. The V end lost 8 bases, the J end lost 5 bases, and 15 bases lay between the germline ends. Here the CDR3 reads CASGAGQMNEKLFF. The CDR3 nucleotides are TGTGCCAGCGGGGCAGGACAGATGAATGAAAAACTGTTTTTT.

J is TRBJ1-2 and V is TRBV3-1 (or the pseudogene TRBV3-2), with D perhaps matching TRBD1 (6 bases). The germline V gene has CDR1 LGHDT and CDR2 YNNKEL (reference sequence). Between the trimmed V and J ends, which lost 6 bases and 6 bases, there was a span of 8 bases. This CDR3 spans 11 amino acids. The CDR3 loop reads CASSRQDGYTF. CDR3 nucleotides: TGTGCCAGCAGTCGACAGGATGGCTACACCTTC.

This chain uses TRBV2 with TRBJ2-3; TRBD1 or TRBD2 may be the D gene (5 bases each). The germline V and J ends were trimmed by 5 bases and 3 bases, with 12 bases remaining between them. Germline values: CDR1 SNHLY, CDR2 FYNNEI. This CDR3 spans 14 amino acids. CDR3 nucleotides: TGTGCCAGCAGTCCTTCTGAGGGGACAGATACGCAGTATTTT. Encoded protein: CASSPSEGTDTQYF.

This chain links TRBV19 with TRBJ1-6, with D hard to call. The CDR3 has 13 amino acids. Germline V gives CDR1 LNHDA, CDR2 SQIVND (reference sequence). V was clipped by 5 bases and J by 3 bases, with 5 bases between them. The CDR3 reads CASSPGYNSPLHF. As DNA, the CDR3 is TGTGCCAGTAGTCCGGGCTATAATTCACCCCTCCACTTT.

This clone occurred once. The genes are TRBV28 and TRBJ2-7; D gene uncertain. Deletions cut 5 bases from V and 0 bases from J, with 8 bases between. CDR1 is MDHEN, CDR2 SYDVKM, per germline. The CDR3 has 13 residues. Written as DNA, the CDR3 is TGTGCCAGCAGTCCCCATTCCTCCTACGAGCAGTACTTC. This codes for CASSPHSSYEQYF.

This clone was observed once. Here the CDR3 reads CASSPYVLKEGYEQYF. The DNA of the CDR3 is TGTGCCAGCTCTCCCTATGTCCTCAAAGAGGGCTACGAGCAGTACTTC. This sequence joins TRBV18 and TRBJ2-7; D might be TRBD2 (5 bases). CDR1 and CDR2 from the germline V gene are KGHSH and LQKENI. There are 16 residues in the CDR3. Trimming pared 6 bases from V and 3 bases from J, leaving 21 bases between.